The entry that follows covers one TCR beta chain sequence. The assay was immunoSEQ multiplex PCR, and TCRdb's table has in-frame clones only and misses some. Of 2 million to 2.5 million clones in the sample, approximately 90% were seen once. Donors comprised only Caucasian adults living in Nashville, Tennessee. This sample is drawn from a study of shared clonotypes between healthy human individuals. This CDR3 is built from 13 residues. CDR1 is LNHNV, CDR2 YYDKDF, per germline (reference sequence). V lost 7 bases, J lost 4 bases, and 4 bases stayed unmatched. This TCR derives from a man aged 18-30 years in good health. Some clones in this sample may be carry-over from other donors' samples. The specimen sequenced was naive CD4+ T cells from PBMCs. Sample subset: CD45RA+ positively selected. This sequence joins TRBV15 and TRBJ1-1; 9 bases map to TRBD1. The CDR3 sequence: CATTQGARTEAFF. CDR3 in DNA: TGTGCCACCACACAGGGGGCCCGCACTGAAGCTTTCTTT.